Described below is a single TCR beta chain sequence and its context. Its antigen is still unknown. The data were obtained in a study of post-analysis software for immune sequencing data. Unique molecular identifiers were built into the TCR beta cDNA libraries. Hundreds of thousands of cDNA molecules came from 1 to 10 million T cells. Each CDR3 protein gets one entry after TCRdb re-called the PCR reads with MiXCR. The profile covers 150,000 to 200,000 distinct CDR3 sequences, with about 29% appearing a single time and about 1.6% taken by the ten largest. Study-level findings and limits: Strong co-clustering by F measure linked samples that shared a preparation batch. Compared with controls, patients showed significantly lower normalized Chao1 diversity.

The receptor was derived from a girl aged 10-17 years with multiple sclerosis. What was sequenced was blood.

CDR3 bases: TGTGCCAGCAGTTACTCCACAGGGTTGTATGGCTACACCTTC. It encodes CASSYSTGLYGYTF. J is TRBJ1-2 and V is TRBV6-6; maybe TRBD1 (6 bases). CDR3 size: 14 residues. Trimming shortened V by 0 bases and J by 5 bases, and 10 bases separated the two germline ends. Germline values: CDR1 MNHNY, CDR2 SVGAGI (reference sequence).